The clone carrying this T cell receptor (beta chain) was recorded a few times. The antigen remains undetermined. The source of the sample is a study of T cells after yellow fever vaccination. Broader study findings: Booster samples showed a return of most primary-vaccination clones (about 96% CD4, 80% to 90% CD8).

MiXCR, applied by TCRdb to the 5' RACE reads, yields one record per CDR3 protein. The sample contains roughly 240,000 distinct CDR3 sequences, roughly 6.8% of which appear only once. Sequenced material: CD4+ T cells sorted from PBMCs, taken on the day of the yellow fever booster vaccination. The clonotype originates from a man younger than 40 who received the YFV17D yellow fever vaccine.

CDR3 DNA: TGTGCCAGCAGCCAATCTAACTATGGCTACACCTTC. Amino acids: CASSQSNYGYTF. The V and J genes are TRBV5-5 and TRBJ1-2, with D uncertain. The CDR3 has 12 amino acids. Germline CDR1 and CDR2: SGHKS and YYEKEE (reference sequence). Trimming removed 4 bases from V and 0 bases from J, with 4 bases in between.